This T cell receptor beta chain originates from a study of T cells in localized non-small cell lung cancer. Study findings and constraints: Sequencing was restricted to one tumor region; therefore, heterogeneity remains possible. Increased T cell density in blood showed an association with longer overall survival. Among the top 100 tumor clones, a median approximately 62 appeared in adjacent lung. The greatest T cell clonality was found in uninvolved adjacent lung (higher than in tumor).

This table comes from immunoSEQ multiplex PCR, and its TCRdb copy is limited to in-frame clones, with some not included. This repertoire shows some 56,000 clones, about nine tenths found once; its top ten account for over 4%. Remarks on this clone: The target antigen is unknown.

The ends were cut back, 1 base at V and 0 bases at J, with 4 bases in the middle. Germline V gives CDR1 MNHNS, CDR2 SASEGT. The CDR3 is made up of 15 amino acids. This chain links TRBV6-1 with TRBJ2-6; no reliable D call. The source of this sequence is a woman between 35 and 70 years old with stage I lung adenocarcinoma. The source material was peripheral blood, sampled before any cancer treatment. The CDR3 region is CASSEDSSGANVLTF. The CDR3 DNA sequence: TGTGCCAGCAGTGAAGACAGCTCTGGGGCCAACGTCCTGACTTTC.